Below are 20 T cell receptor beta chains sequenced from a single sample in a study of T cells expressing NK-cell markers. TCRdb re-called the 5' RACE reads and shows each CDR3 protein once, DNA omitted. This sample's table reports 440,000 or so distinct CDR3 sequences. Sequenced: blood T cells: a sorted CD56 or NKG2C T cell subset, CD4+ or CD8+ T cells, or bulk PBMC T cells (not recorded which). Source of these receptors: a woman aged 18-70 years in good health.

The rearrangement links TRBV12-3 or TRBV12-4 to TRBJ2-3; no DNA is available, so the TRBD1 call from TCRdb remains unchecked. CDR3 size: 14 residues. The CDR3: CASSLTGVPDTQYF.

This chain's CDR3 is CASSSEGGEYNEQFF. The rearrangement links TRBV5-5 to TRBJ2-1; as DNA is missing, the TRBD1 call by TCRdb cannot be tested. CDR3 length: 15 residues. CDR1 and CDR2 (germline): SGHKS, YYEKEE (reference sequence).

The rearrangement joins TRBV20-1 to TRBJ2-2; TCRdb reports TRBD2, a call that lacks DNA to check it against. CDR1 and CDR2 from the germline V gene are DFQATT and SNEGSKA (reference sequence). This CDR3 region has 13 residues. The CDR3 sequence is CSATSGRARELFF.

V is TRBV5-5 and J is TRBJ2-1; there is no DNA to check the TCRdb D call of TRBD2. In germline, CDR1 is SGHKS, CDR2 YYEKEE (reference sequence). The length of the CDR3 is 16 residues. The CDR3 loop is CASSSPKVAGANEQFF. The complete variable domain, with remaining parts taken from reference TRBV5-5 and TRBJ2-1, reads DAGVTQSPTHLIKTRGQQVTLRCSPISGHKSVSWYQQVLGQGPQFIFQYYEKEERGRGNFPDRFSARQFPNYSSELNVNALLLGDSALYLCASSSPKVAGANEQFFGPGTRLTVL.

The chain carries TRBV15 and TRBJ1-5; the TCRdb D gene call, TRBD1, has no DNA to confirm it. CDR1 LNHNV and CDR2 YYDKDF come from the germline V gene (reference sequence). This CDR3 is 18 amino acids long. CDR3 residues: CATSAEGGTGRLFQPQHF.

The V call is TRBV28, the J call TRBJ2-7. CDR1 is MDHEN, CDR2 SYDVKM, per germline. The CDR3 runs 14 residues. The CDR3 is CASISAGRIYEQYF.

The rearrangement uses TRBV6-1 and TRBJ2-1; TCRdb picks TRBD2, but there is no DNA to check that call. The germline V gene has CDR1 MNHNS and CDR2 SASEGT. This CDR3 region has 16 residues. CDR3 region: CASSKVGTSGFNEQFF.

V and J are TRBV7-2 and TRBJ2-3; TCRdb's D call, TRBD1, is unchecked because there is no DNA. Germline V gene data show CDR1 as SGHTA and CDR2 as FQGNSA. The CDR3 runs to 15 residues. The CDR3 reads CASSLGGLGTDTQYF.

V is TRBV27 and J is TRBJ2-2; TCRdb calls TRBD1, which cannot be checked without DNA. The CDR3 loop spans 14 amino acids. In germline, CDR1 is MNHEY, CDR2 SMNVEV (reference sequence). CDR3 region: CASSLIRGTGELFF.

This chain uses TRBV5-1 with TRBJ2-7; the D gene TCRdb calls, TRBD1, cannot be checked with no DNA. The CDR3 covers 14 residues. CDR1 and CDR2 (germline): SGHRS, YFSETQ. The CDR3 sequence is CASNRDTFPYEQYF.

The gene calls are TRBV6-1 and TRBJ2-2; the D call of TRBD2 rests on TCRdb alone, since no DNA is present to check it. This CDR3 is 17 amino acids long. In germline, CDR1 is MNHNS, CDR2 SASEGT. The CDR3 sequence is CASTTPTSGSGGGELFF.

The chain combines TRBV4-2 with TRBJ2-1; TCRdb names TRBD2, which stays unverified in the absence of DNA. The CDR3 is 20 residues long. Germline CDR1 reads LGHNA; CDR2 reads YNFKEQ. CDR3 loop: CASSQDKPSGGAGATNEQFF.

This chain uses TRBV27 with TRBJ2-1; TCRdb's D gene call, TRBD1, goes unchecked for lack of DNA. The CDR3 covers 14 residues. Germline CDR1 is MNHEY and CDR2 is SMNVEV (reference sequence). CDR3 region: CASSYSTGISEQFF.

The V and J genes are TRBV5-4 and TRBJ1-1; no DNA is available, so the TRBD1 call from TCRdb remains unchecked. In germline, CDR1 is SGHNT, CDR2 YYREEE (reference sequence). The CDR3 is made up of 14 amino acids. This CDR3 is CASSFPGMNTEAFF.

The genes are TRBV20-1 and TRBJ2-5; the TCRdb call, TRBD1, lacks DNA for checking. CDR1 DFQATT and CDR2 SNEGSKA come from the germline V gene (reference sequence). This CDR3 contains 13 residues. This CDR3 is CSALRVATETQYF.

The rearrangement links TRBV6-4 to TRBJ2-2; TCRdb gives TRBD1 as the D gene, but with no DNA this cannot be confirmed. This CDR3 is built from 14 residues. Germline CDR1 MRHNA, CDR2 SNTAGT. The CDR3 spells CASSGQGHTGELFF.

The chain recombines TRBV19 with TRBJ2-3. Per the germline V gene, CDR1 is LNHDA and CDR2 is SQIVND (reference sequence). This CDR3 has 16 amino acids. CDR3 loop: CASSMQGFWGTDTQYF. Full variable domain (missing parts from reference TRBV19 and TRBJ2-3): DGGITQSPKYLFRKEGQNVTLSCEQNLNHDAMYWYRQDPGQGLRLIYYSQIVNDFQKGDIAEGYSVSREKKESFPLTVTSAQKNPTAFYLCASSMQGFWGTDTQYFGPGTRLTVL.

The V call is TRBV14, the J call TRBJ1-1; the D call of TRBD1 rests on TCRdb alone, since no DNA is present to check it. This CDR3 spans 16 amino acids. Germline V gene data show CDR1 as SGHDN and CDR2 as FVKESK. This CDR3 reads CASSQRGAGVDTEAFF.

This chain links TRBV7-7 with TRBJ2-1; the TRBD1 assignment by TCRdb is unverifiable without DNA. CDR3 length: 17 amino acids. CDR1 SSHAT and CDR2 FNYEAQ come from the germline V gene (reference sequence). CDR3 in amino acids: CASRGQPYVSTYNEQFF.

The rearrangement joins TRBV20-1 to TRBJ1-5. CDR3 size: 13 residues. The germline gives CDR1 DFQATT, CDR2 SNEGSKA (reference sequence). The CDR3 loop reads CSGEVGRGQPQHF.